This TCR beta chain was profiled in a study of cytomegalovirus exposure and HLA in healthy donors. Turning to the study itself: The roughly 130 validation repertoires used the same platform as the 550 to 850 first-cohort repertoires (as reported by a later analysis). Study-level findings and limits: A later analysis found first-cohort TCR clusters tended to co-occur in the 90 to 150 validation repertoires. Through in vitro validation, three CMV-associated chains were shown to be specific for CMV antigens.

The junction had 6 bases not matched to a gene; V was cut back by 6 bases and J by 2 bases. This CDR3 region has 14 residues. Germline V lookup: CDR1 PRHDT, CDR2 FYEKMQ (reference sequence). Turning to this clone: Its antigen is still unknown.

Libraries were prepared by immunoSEQ multiplex PCR; TCRdb keeps only in-frame clonotypes and omits some of them. Of 75,000 to 95,000 clones listed, 95% to 98% are singletons. The donors were members of the validation cohort comprising over 90 subjects, separate from the approximately 710-subject first cohort. Material for sequencing was PBMCs. The rearrangement links TRBV13 to TRBJ1-2, with 7 bases fitting TRBD1. This TCR derives from a man younger than 35 in good health and CMV-seronegative. The CDR3 reads CASSHDRDNYGYTF. The CDR3 coding sequence is TGTGCCAGCAGTCACGACAGGGACAACTATGGCTACACCTTC.